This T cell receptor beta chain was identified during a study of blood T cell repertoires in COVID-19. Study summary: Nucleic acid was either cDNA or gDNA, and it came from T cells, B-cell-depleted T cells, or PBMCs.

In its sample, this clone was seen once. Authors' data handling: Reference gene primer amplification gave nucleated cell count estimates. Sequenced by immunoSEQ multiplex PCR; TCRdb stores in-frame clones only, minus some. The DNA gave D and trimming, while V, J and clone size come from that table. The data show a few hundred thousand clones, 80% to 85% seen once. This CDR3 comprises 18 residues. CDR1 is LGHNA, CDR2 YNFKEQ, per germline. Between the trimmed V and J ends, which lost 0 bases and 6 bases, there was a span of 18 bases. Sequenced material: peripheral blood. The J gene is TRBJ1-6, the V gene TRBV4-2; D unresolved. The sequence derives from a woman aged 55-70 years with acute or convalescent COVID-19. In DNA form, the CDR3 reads TGTGCCAGCAGCCAAGAGCCGGTGCGGCGTTCGACTAATTCACCCCTCCACTTT. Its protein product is CASSQEPVRRSTNSPLHF.